This is a list of T cell receptor beta chains from one sample in a study of identifying expanded T cells in peripheral blood. Generated by immunoSEQ multiplex PCR, the TCRdb table keeps only in-frame clones and is missing some. In the table there are under 130,000 clones, about 89% of which are singletons. Sequencing input: blood. These receptors all stem from a person between 18 and 75 years old in good health. Both conserved end residues are part of each CDR3. The order of the fields is V gene, D gene, CDR3 length, clone size, J gene, CDR3 DNA, CDR3 protein. A D gene is named only where the DNA matches it firmly. The size of a clone is reported for some rows only, either as once, few or many, or as a class for expanded clones.

TRBV28,NA,14,NA,TRBJ2-3,TGTGCCAGCAGTTCGTGGAGCGCGCAAGGTACGCAGTATTTT,CASSSWSAQGTQYF
TRBV7-2,NA,18,NA,TRBJ2-2,TGTGCCAGCAGACCCGGTAGCGGTTGGGGCTCGGGCACCGGGGAGCTGTTTTTT,CASRPGSGWGSGTGELFF
TRBV27,TRBD1,16,NA,TRBJ1-5,TGTGCCAGCAGTTCCAACAGACAGGGATCCTATCAGCCCCAGCATTTT,CASSSNRQGSYQPQHF
TRBV4-3,TRBD1,16,once,TRBJ1-2,TGCGCCAGCAGCCAATCCCTGGCAGGGGGCAACTATGGCTACACCTTC,CASSQSLAGGNYGYTF
TRBV30,NA,13,NA,TRBJ1-4,TGTGCCTGGGGACCAGGGACGGGCGAAAAACTGTTTTTT,CAWGPGTGEKLFF
TRBV5-6,NA,14,NA,TRBJ2-7,TGTGCCAGCAGCTTTTACGGAGCGGACTACGAGCAGTACTTC,CASSFYGADYEQYF
TRBV7-9,TRBD1,18,NA,TRBJ1-1,TGTGCCAGCAGCTTAGCGCGAGGGACAGGTTTAATGAACACTGAAGCTTTCTTT,CASSLARGTGLMNTEAFF
TRBV10-3,NA,15,NA,TRBJ2-7,TGTGCCATCAGCGTCAACCCCGGGACGGAATACGAGCAGTACTTC,CAISVNPGTEYEQYF
TRBV5-1,NA,16,NA,TRBJ2-7,TGCGCCAGCAGCTTGGGAGGACAGTCGCGTACCTACGAGCAGTACTTC,CASSLGGQSRTYEQYF
TRBV2,NA,12,NA,TRBJ2-5,TGTGCCAGCTTAGTGGCAGGCGAGACCCAGTACTTC,CASLVAGETQYF
TRBV5-1,NA,14,NA,TRBJ2-3,TGCGCCAGCTTAAGGGGGGGGAGCACAGATACGCAGTATTTT,CASLRGGSTDTQYF
TRBV7-8,NA,12,NA,TRBJ2-7,TGTGCCAGCAGCTTAGTATCGGGGCCGCAGTACTTC,CASSLVSGPQYF
TRBV29-1,TRBD1,14,NA,TRBJ1-2,TGCAGCGTTGGGACAGGGGCCCGGCGAAGCGGCTACACCTTC,CSVGTGARRSGYTF
TRBV6-6,TRBD1,14,NA,TRBJ1-2,TGTGCCAGCAGTCCGACAGGGACGCGCTATGGCTACACCTTC,CASSPTGTRYGYTF
TRBV5-1,NA,16,NA,TRBJ2-3,TGCGCCAGCAGCTTGTTTAGGGTAGATCTCCCAGATACGCAGTATTTT,CASSLFRVDLPDTQYF
TRBV5-4,NA,19,once,TRBJ2-1,TGTGCCAGCAGCTTTGGCCGGTCGTTCGGGGCCTATTCCTACAATGAGCAGTTCTTC,CASSFGRSFGAYSYNEQFF
TRBV18,TRBD1,15,once,TRBJ2-1,TGTGCCAGCTCCGGGGACAGGAGCTCCTACAATGAGCAGTTCTTC,CASSGDRSSYNEQFF
TRBV7-9,NA,14,once,TRBJ2-3,TGTGCCAGCAGCTTACTCGGTGGGGTGGATACGCAGTATTTT,CASSLLGGVDTQYF
TRBV7-2,TRBD2,14,NA,TRBJ2-1,TGTGCCAGCAGCCCGCGGGGGGCAGACAATGAGCAGTTCTTC,CASSPRGADNEQFF
TRBV6-6,TRBD1,15,NA,TRBJ1-2,TGTGCCAGTACTCAGGACAGGACGTTTAACTATGGCTACACCTTC,CASTQDRTFNYGYTF
TRBV25-1,NA,14,NA,TRBJ1-3,TGTGCCAGCTCCGAGGTGGGGTCTGGAAACACCATATATTTT,CASSEVGSGNTIYF
TRBV7-9,TRBD1,19,NA,TRBJ1-5,TGTGCCAGCAGCCACTTGGGAAGACAGGGGGTTTTTTTCAATCAGCCCCAGCATTTT,CASSHLGRQGVFFNQPQHF
TRBV28,TRBD1,15,NA,TRBJ1-2,TGTGCCAGCAGTGCGACAGGGGGTACGAACTATGGCTACACCTTC,CASSATGGTNYGYTF
TRBV2,TRBD1,14,NA,TRBJ1-1,TGTGCCAGCAGCGGACAGGGCTGGAAGACTGAAGCTTTCTTT,CASSGQGWKTEAFF
TRBV30,NA,12,NA,TRBJ1-5,TGTGCCTGGAGTGTACAGGGCGGAGCCCAGCATTTT,CAWSVQGGAQHF
TRBV29-1,NA,12,NA,TRBJ1-4,TGCAGCGCAGGGCGAGCTAATGAAAAACTGTTTTTT,CSAGRANEKLFF
TRBV5-1,TRBD2,15,NA,TRBJ2-2,TGCGCCAGCAGCTTGACTAGCGGGGTCACCGGGGAGCTGTTTTTT,CASSLTSGVTGELFF
TRBV7-2,TRBD1,14,NA,TRBJ1-4,TGTGCCAGCAGCTTAGGAGCAGGGGGCGAAAAACTGTTTTTT,CASSLGAGGEKLFF
TRBV7-2,NA,15,NA,TRBJ2-2,TGTGCCAGCAGCTTAGAGCTGGGGATCACCGGGGAGCTGTTTTTT,CASSLELGITGELFF
TRBV6-5,NA,15,NA,TRBJ2-1,TGTGCCAGCAGTTACGATGGGACTTCCGGTAATGAGCAGTTCTTC,CASSYDGTSGNEQFF
TRBV7-2,NA,13,NA,TRBJ1-1,TGTGCCAGCAGCGTAGGGTGGGGGACTGAAGCTTTCTTT,CASSVGWGTEAFF
TRBV21-1,NA,11,NA,TRBJ1-1,TGTGCCCCCCGGCGGGGGGCGGAAGCTTTCTTT,CAPRRGAEAFF